This T cell receptor beta chain stems from a study of regulatory T cells in long-lasting Graves disease. Broader study findings: Among samples with persistent disease, TRBV28, TRBJ1-2 and TRBJ2-5 were favored.

Arm-PCR of CDR3 regions with iRepertoire HTBI primers generated TCR beta libraries. Each CDR3 protein gets one entry after TCRdb re-called the multiplex PCR reads with MiXCR. The repertoire holds 400,000 to 500,000 distinct CDR3 sequences, with approximately 22% as singletons. Described time point: persistent/refractory GD, antithyroid drugs over 5 years with positive TRAb. From RNA extracted from PBMCs, the TCR library was made. The germline V gene encodes CDR1 KGHSH and CDR2 LQKENI. CDR3 length: 15 residues. This clonotype has just a few counts. What it binds is unknown. A clone one base away is much larger, so this may be a read error.

This chain joins TRBV18 and TRBJ1-2, with 7 bases that match TRBD1. Sequences were derived from peripheral blood mononuclear cells (PBMCs), sampled when the disease was refractory, from a patient treated with antithyroid drugs. The receptor comes from a female donor with Graves disease. CDR3 amino acids: CVSSARDREVYGYTF. The CDR3 DNA reads as TGTGTCAGCTCAGCCCGAGACAGGGAGGTCTATGGCTACACCTTC.